The 22 T cell receptor beta chains below come from one sample, sequenced in a study of blood T cell repertoires in COVID-19. The data were produced by immunoSEQ multiplex PCR, yet TCRdb's version contains in-frame clones alone and is incomplete. In the table there are hundreds of thousands of clones, roughly nine tenths of which are singletons. The source material was PBMCs or T cells enriched from blood (not recorded which). The source of these receptors is a woman in her twenties or thirties who had recovered from COVID-19.

CDR3 in amino acids: CASSIGVVQPQHF. The CDR3 bases are TGTGCCAGTAGTATTGGAGTGGTTCAGCCCCAGCATTTT. This chain connects TRBV19 to TRBJ1-5; D unresolved. The CDR3 has 13 residues. Germline loops: CDR1 LNHDA, CDR2 SQIVND (reference sequence). The V gene lost 3 bases and the J gene lost 6 bases, with 9 bases spanning the gap.

This rearrangement joins TRBV2 to TRBJ2-1, with D hard to call. This CDR3 comprises 11 residues. Germline CDR1 is SNHLY and CDR2 is FYNNEI. V was cut by 5 bases and J by 5 bases, with 4 bases left in between. The chain's CDR3 is CASSPNNEQFF. CDR3 nucleotides: TGTGCCAGCAGTCCCAACAATGAGCAGTTCTTC. Combining the CDR3 with reference TRBV2 and TRBJ2-1 gives the whole variable domain EPEVTQTPSHQVTQMGQEVILRCVPISNHLYFYWYRQILGQKVEFLVSFYNNEISEKSEIFDDQFSVERPDGSNFTLKIRSTKLEDSAMYFCASSPNNEQFFGPGTRLTVL.

The V and J genes are TRBV27 and TRBJ1-2; D perhaps matches TRBD1 (6 bases). Trimming cost V 5 bases and J 7 bases, with 17 bases left between them. CDR1 is MNHEY, CDR2 SMNVEV, per germline (reference sequence). CDR3 length: 14 amino acids. CDR3 in amino acids: CASSPEGGASGYTF. CDR3 coding DNA: TGTGCCAGCAGTCCAGAGGGGGGGGCCTCTGGCTACACCTTC.

For the CDR3, the DNA is TGTGCCAGCAGTGAAGCGGAGACCGGGGAGCTGTTTTTT. It codes for CASSEAETGELFF. This chain links TRBV6-1 with TRBJ2-2; D gene uncertain. Germline CDR1 and CDR2: MNHNS and SASEGT. CDR3 length equals 13 residues. Trimming took 0 bases from V and 5 from J, leaving 4 bases between them.

The rearrangement uses TRBV6-1 and TRBJ2-1; D call uncertain. Germline CDR1 and CDR2: MNHNS and SASEGT. V gave up 2 bases and J gave up 4 bases, with 9 bases separating them. CDR3 length equals 14 residues. CDR3 in amino acids: CASSERDGYNEQFF. CDR3 bases: TGTGCCAGCAGTGAACGTGACGGGTACAATGAGCAGTTCTTC.

This clone was counted between two and nine times. The chain recombines TRBV4-1 with TRBJ1-2, with 7 bases matching TRBD1. The CDR3 consists of 16 residues. Germline trimming cut 4 bases from V and 7 bases from J; bases unmatched to any gene: 15. Germline CDR1 reads MGHRA; CDR2 reads YSYEKL. In DNA, the CDR3 is TGCGCCAGCAGCCCTCCGGGATCAGGGGGTTTTGGTGGCTACACCTTC. This translates into CASSPPGSGGFGGYTF.

The rearrangement links TRBV21-1 to TRBJ1-1. TRBV21-1 is given as a pseudogene. The CDR3 covers 16 residues. The CDR3 is CASSKNSPLPNTEAFF. The CDR3 nucleotides read TGTGCCAGCAGCAAAAATTCCCCCCTACCGAACACTGAAGCTTTCTTT.

The chain is built from TRBV2 and TRBJ1-5; maybe TRBD1 (6 bases). CDR3 length equals 17 residues. Germline lookup yields CDR1 SNHLY and CDR2 FYNNEI. Between the trimmed V and J ends, which lost 3 bases and 5 bases, there was a span of 20 bases. The chain's CDR3 is CASSDFKGVIGHQPQHF. The CDR3 bases are TGTGCCAGCAGTGATTTTAAGGGGGTGATTGGCCATCAGCCCCAGCATTTT.

This clone has just one count. J is TRBJ1-4 and V is TRBV7-9; TRBD1 matches at 7 bases. Germline V gene lookup returns CDR1 SEHNR and CDR2 FQNEAQ (reference sequence). This CDR3 spans 14 amino acids. After removal of 4 bases from V and 6 bases from J, the junction contained 5 bases not matched to a gene. The CDR3 DNA sequence: TGTGCCAGCAGCTCGACAGGGCTTGATGAAAAACTGTTTTTT. This translates into CASSSTGLDEKLFF.

The chain recombines TRBV19 with TRBJ1-1; TRBD1 might be the D (5 bases). V lost 7 bases, J lost 5 bases, and 17 bases lay in between. Looked up from germline, CDR1 is LNHDA and CDR2 is SQIVND (reference sequence). There are 14 residues in the CDR3. In nucleotides, the CDR3 is TGTGCCAGTAATCATGTGGGGGGTTGGACTGAAGCTTTCTTT. This encodes CASNHVGGWTEAFF.

The rearrangement uses TRBV5-1 and TRBJ1-2; the match to TRBD1 covers 9 bases. Germline V gives CDR1 SGHRS, CDR2 YFSETQ. The CDR3 has 16 amino acids. With 4 bases clipped from V and 6 bases from J, the junction kept 13 bases outside the gene matches. Here the CDR3 DNA reads TGCGCCAGCAGCCAGCCTAGGACAGGGGAACGGGATGGCTACACCTTC. This gives the protein CASSQPRTGERDGYTF.

The chain couples TRBV7-2 to TRBJ2-5; TRBD2 is a possible D gene (5 bases). The CDR3 covers 15 residues. The germline V and J ends were trimmed by 0 bases and 1 base, with 9 bases remaining between them. CDR1 and CDR2 from the germline V gene are SGHTA and FQGNSA. CDR3 nucleotides: TGTGCCAGCAGCTTAGCATCGGGGTTCCAAGAGACCCAGTACTTC. It yields the protein CASSLASGFQETQYF.

V gene TRBV5-1 combines with J gene TRBJ1-1; TRBD1 matches at 9 bases. Trimming removed 4 bases from V and 3 bases from J; junction bases left unmatched: 4. This CDR3 is built from 14 residues. Looked up from germline, CDR1 is SGHRS and CDR2 is YFSETQ. CDR3 bases: TGCGCCAGCAGCCGGGGACAGGGTGACACTGAAGCTTTCTTT. Translating it yields CASSRGQGDTEAFF.

This clone appeared once. The chain recombines TRBV6-5 with TRBJ1-4, with 10 nucleotides matching TRBD1. The germline V gene has CDR1 MNHEY and CDR2 SVGAGI. V trimming: 7 bases; J trimming: 3 bases; junction bases outside the gene matches: 2. This CDR3 is built from 14 residues. The CDR3, as DNA: TGTGCCAGCACCGACAGGGGGCCTAATGAAAAACTGTTTTTT. This translates into CASTDRGPNEKLFF.

V and J are TRBV5-1 and TRBJ1-6, with 9 bases identical to TRBD1. The CDR3 has 18 residues. Germline V gene data show CDR1 as SGHRS and CDR2 as YFSETQ. With 4 bases clipped from V and 7 bases from J, the junction kept 15 bases outside the gene matches. The CDR3 nucleotides are TGCGCCAGCAGCCTCGGGACAGGGTCGGTTTTGGGGAATTCACCCCTCCACTTT. Translated: CASSLGTGSVLGNSPLHF.

The chain links TRBV13 to TRBJ2-7; 8 bases are shared with TRBD2. The V gene end was trimmed by 5 bases and the J gene end by 4 bases; junction bases not matched to a gene: 7. The V gene's germline CDR1 is PRHDT and CDR2 FYEKMQ (reference sequence). The CDR3 extends over 14 amino acids. The chain's CDR3 is CASSPGGPRYEQYF. As DNA, the CDR3 is TGTGCCAGCAGCCCGGGAGGGCCCCGGTACGAGCAGTACTTC.

The V call is TRBV28, the J call TRBJ1-6, with no clear D. V was cut by 6 bases and J by 5 bases, with 20 bases left in between. Germline V CDR1 and CDR2: MDHEN, SYDVKM. The CDR3 loop spans 17 amino acids. The CDR3 bases are TGTGCCAGCAGCCAAACCTCTCACCGCTCGGATAATTCACCCCTCCACTTT. This gives the protein CASSQTSHRSDNSPLHF.

The chain uses TRBV10-3 and TRBJ1-1; TRBD1 is a possible D gene (6 bases). The CDR3 has 14 residues. Trimming stripped 6 bases from V and 0 bases from J, with 11 bases between. The germline V gene encodes CDR1 ENHRY and CDR2 SYGVKD. The DNA for the CDR3 is TGTGCCATCAGGGCGACAGGACTGAACACTGAAGCTTTCTTT. This encodes CAIRATGLNTEAFF.

This clone came up a few times. This rearrangement joins TRBV10-1 to TRBJ2-1; 8 bases agree with TRBD1. V trimming: 6 bases; J trimming: 3 bases; junction bases outside the gene matches: 10. This CDR3 has 16 residues. The V gene's germline CDR1 is WNHNN and CDR2 SYGVQD (reference sequence). The CDR3 loop reads CASSLGQGGIYNEQFF. In DNA, the CDR3 is TGCGCCAGCAGCCTCGGACAGGGCGGCATCTACAATGAGCAGTTCTTC.

Details on this clone: An end of the junction does not agree with germline; a read error may underlie this. Other DNA sequences in this specimen translate into the identical CDR3. The J gene is TRBJ2-3, the V gene TRBV2; no definite D call. CDR1 is SNHLY, CDR2 FYNNEI, per germline. The CDR3 loop spans 15 amino acids. CDR3 DNA: TGCGCCAGCAGTGAAGGGCCTGGAGCATCAGATACGCAGTATTTT. This translates into CASSEGPGASDTQYF.

The chain carries TRBV5-6 and TRBJ2-1; D might be TRBD1 (5 bases). Germline V gives CDR1 SGHDT, CDR2 YYEEEE. This CDR3 has 16 residues. V was clipped by 0 bases and J by 8 bases, with 18 bases between them. The CDR3 region has the DNA TGTGCCAGCAGCTTGGGACCACCTACAGGTACCGATGAGCAGTTCTTC. Protein product: CASSLGPPTGTDEQFF.

V is TRBV10-3 and J is TRBJ1-2; TRBD1 is a possible D gene (5 bases). The CDR3 extends over 13 amino acids. Germline V gene lookup returns CDR1 ENHRY and CDR2 SYGVKD. V dropped 10 bases and J dropped 8 bases, with 20 bases sitting between them. The CDR3 nucleotides are TGTGCCACACTAAGGGACCGACTAGTAGGCTACACCTTC. Translation: CATLRDRLVGYTF.